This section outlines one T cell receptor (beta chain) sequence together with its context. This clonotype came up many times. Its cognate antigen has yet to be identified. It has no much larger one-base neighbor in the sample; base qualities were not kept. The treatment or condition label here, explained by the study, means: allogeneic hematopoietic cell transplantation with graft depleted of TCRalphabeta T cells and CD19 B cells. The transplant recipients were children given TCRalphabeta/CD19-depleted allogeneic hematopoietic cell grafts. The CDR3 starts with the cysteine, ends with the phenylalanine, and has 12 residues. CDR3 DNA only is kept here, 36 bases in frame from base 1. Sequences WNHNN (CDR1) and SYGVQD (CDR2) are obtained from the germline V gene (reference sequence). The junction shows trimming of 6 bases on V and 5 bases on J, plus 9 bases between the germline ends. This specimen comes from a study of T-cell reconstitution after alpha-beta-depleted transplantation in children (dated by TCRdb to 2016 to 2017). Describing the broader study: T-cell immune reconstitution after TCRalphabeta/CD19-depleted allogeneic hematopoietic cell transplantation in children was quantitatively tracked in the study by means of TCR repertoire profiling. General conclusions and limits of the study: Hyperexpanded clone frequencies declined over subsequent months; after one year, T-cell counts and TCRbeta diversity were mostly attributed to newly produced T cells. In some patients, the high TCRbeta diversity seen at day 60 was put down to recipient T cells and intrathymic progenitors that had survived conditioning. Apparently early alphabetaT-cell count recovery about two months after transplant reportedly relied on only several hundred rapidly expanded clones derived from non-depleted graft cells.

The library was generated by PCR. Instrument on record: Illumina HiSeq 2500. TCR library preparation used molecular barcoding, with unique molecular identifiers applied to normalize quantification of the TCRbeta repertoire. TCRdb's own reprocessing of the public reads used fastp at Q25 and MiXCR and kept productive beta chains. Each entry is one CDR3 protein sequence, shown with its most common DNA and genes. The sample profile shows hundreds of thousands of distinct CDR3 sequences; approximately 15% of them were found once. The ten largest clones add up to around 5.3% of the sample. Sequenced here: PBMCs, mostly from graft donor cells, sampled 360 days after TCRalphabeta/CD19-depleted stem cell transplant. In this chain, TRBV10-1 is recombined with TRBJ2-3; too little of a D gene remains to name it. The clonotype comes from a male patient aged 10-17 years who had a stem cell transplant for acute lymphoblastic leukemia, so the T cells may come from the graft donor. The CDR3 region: CASSETGDTQYF. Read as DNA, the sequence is TGCGCCAGCAGCGAGACCGGAGATACGCAGTATTTT.